This T cell receptor beta chain was captured in a study of prognosis after radiotherapy for stage I lung cancer. Study summary: Stage I non-small cell lung cancer patients were enrolled between early 2018 and early 2019.

From germline, CDR1 is MNHEY and CDR2 SVGAGI. The CDR3 extends over 15 amino acids. Regarding this clonotype: Its antigen is currently unknown.

General study points: Lower Shannon entropy after stereotactic body radiation therapy was observed in patients who went on to develop distant metastases.

TCR beta CDR3 amplification from genomic DNA was performed by two-round multiplex PCR. Specific primers for each TRBV and TRBJ gene were what first-round PCR used. TCRdb independently ran MiXCR on the multiplex PCR reads; one entry per CDR3 protein. The repertoire holds tens of thousands of distinct CDR3 sequences, with approximately 44% as singletons. The rearrangement joins TRBV6-5 to TRBJ1-1, with D hard to call. The sample in question was PBMCs, obtained before or after stereotactic body radiation therapy (not recorded which). This TCR came from a donor over 45 with non-small cell lung cancer. CDR3 nucleotides: TGTGCAGGCAGTTACTCTACAAGAGGGAACACTGAAGCTTTCTTT. This gives the protein CAGSYSTRGNTEAFF.